The 21 T cell receptor beta chains presented below share a single source sample, sequenced in a study of blood T cell repertoires in COVID-19. Only in-frame clones appear in the TCRdb table, and some are missing; sequencing was by immunoSEQ multiplex PCR. The top ten clones hold 9% to 9.5% of a sample with approximately 280,000 clones, 88% of them seen once. The sequenced sample was peripheral blood. Source of these receptors: a man between 18 and 35 years old with active or convalescent COVID-19.

V is TRBV2 and J is TRBJ1-4, with D maybe TRBD1 (6 bases). In germline, CDR1 is SNHLY, CDR2 FYNNEI. V lost 7 bases, J lost 10 bases, and 13 bases lay in between. CDR3 length: 12 residues. As DNA, the CDR3 is TGTGCCAGCAATCCTCGAGGGGGAAAACTGTTTTTT. Its protein product is CASNPRGGKLFF.

The rearrangement uses TRBV10-3 and TRBJ1-6, with D perhaps TRBD1 (5 bases). Germline CDR1 reads ENHRY; CDR2 reads SYGVKD. The ends were cut back, 7 bases at V and 10 bases at J, with 17 bases in the middle. This CDR3 region has 14 residues. CDR3 residues: CAIKVDTGPSPLHF. For the CDR3, the DNA is TGTGCCATCAAGGTGGACACCGGGCCGTCACCCCTCCACTTT.

The chain carries TRBV27 and TRBJ1-2, with 8 bases matching TRBD1. The CDR3 contains 16 residues. Germline V lookup: CDR1 MNHEY, CDR2 SMNVEV (reference sequence). Losses at the gene ends were 4 bases for V and 8 bases for J; bases not matched to a gene: 15. CDR3 sequence (DNA): TGTGCCAGCAGTTCCACCCCGACAGGGGTCCCCCTCGGCTACACCTTC. Translating it yields CASSSTPTGVPLGYTF.

The rearrangement uses TRBV9 and TRBJ1-2, with 9 bases identical to TRBD1. J was trimmed by 5 bases and V by 4 bases; bases with no gene match: 6. The CDR3 runs to 14 residues. The germline V gene has CDR1 SGDLS and CDR2 YYNGEE. CDR3 bases: TGTGCCAGCAGCCCTGGGACAGGGAATTATGGCTACACCTTC. This translates into CASSPGTGNYGYTF.

The J gene is TRBJ1-2, the V gene TRBV18, with 7 nucleotides matching TRBD1. The germline gives CDR1 KGHSH, CDR2 LQKENI. CDR3 length: 15 amino acids. The trim removed 4 bases at V and 2 bases at J, leaving 7 bases unmatched. CDR3 loop: CASSLTGQPNYGYTF. For the CDR3, the DNA is TGTGCCAGCTCACTAACGGGACAGCCGAACTATGGCTACACCTTC.

The table lists this clone with a count of one. The chain employs TRBV4-1 and TRBJ2-7; D possibly corresponds to TRBD2 (5 bases). V was cut by 3 bases and J by 7 bases, with 7 bases left in between. Germline V gene sequence: CDR1 MGHRA, CDR2 YSYEKL. This CDR3 is 11 amino acids long. CDR3 loop: CASSHPGEQYF. CDR3 DNA: TGCGCCAGCAGCCATCCGGGAGAGCAGTACTTC.

The chain carries TRBV6-5 and TRBJ2-7, with 8 nucleotides matching TRBD1. The germline gives CDR1 MNHEY, CDR2 SVGAGI. Trimming cost V 6 bases and J 5 bases; bases outside gene matches: 6. The CDR3 loop spans 13 amino acids. The CDR3 DNA reads as TGTGCCAGCAGAATGGACAGGGCCCACGAGCAGTACTTC. Amino acids: CASRMDRAHEQYF.

The CDR3 loop reads CASSIRDRGRNEQFF. As DNA, the CDR3 is TGTGCCAGTAGTATCCGGGACAGGGGCAGGAATGAGCAGTTCTTC. The chain links TRBV19 to TRBJ2-1; 10 bases align to TRBD1. The germline V gene has CDR1 LNHDA and CDR2 SQIVND (reference sequence). Trimming at V came to 3 bases and at J to 7 bases, leaving 6 bases not matched to a gene. There are 15 residues in the CDR3. The variable domain in full, completed from reference TRBV19 and TRBJ2-1, reads DGGITQSPKYLFRKEGQNVTLSCEQNLNHDAMYWYRQDPGQGLRLIYYSQIVNDFQKGDIAEGYSVSREKKESFPLTVTSAQKNPTAFYLCASSIRDRGRNEQFFGPGTRLTVL.

This chain joins TRBV18 and TRBJ2-5, with D tentatively TRBD1 (6 bases). V gave up 4 bases and J gave up 0 bases, with 12 bases separating them. CDR1 is KGHSH, CDR2 LQKENI, per germline. The CDR3 runs to 15 residues. Written as DNA, the CDR3 is TGTGCCAGCTCACTACAGGGACAAAACCAAGAGACCCAGTACTTC. Translation gives CASSLQGQNQETQYF.

The chain links TRBV6-5 to TRBJ1-5; TRBD1 matches 8 bases. In germline, CDR1 is MNHEY, CDR2 SVGAGI. V shed 5 bases and J 7 bases; nucleotides not matched to a gene: 7. The CDR3 consists of 14 residues. CDR3 sequence: CASSPGQGRQPQHF. CDR3 nucleotide sequence: TGTGCCAGCAGTCCAGGACAGGGAAGACAGCCCCAGCATTTT.

This sequence joins TRBV19 and TRBJ1-1; the D gene is possibly TRBD1 (6 bases). Trimming removed 5 bases at V and 5 bases at J, with 12 bases between. The CDR3 consists of 13 residues. The germline V gene has CDR1 LNHDA and CDR2 SQIVND (reference sequence). The CDR3 nucleotides read TGTGCCAGTAGTCACAGGGATTGGACTGAAGCTTTCTTT. Translated, it gives CASSHRDWTEAFF.

This chain connects TRBV7-2 to TRBJ2-2; TRBD2 is a possible D gene (6 bases). This CDR3 has 14 amino acids. Per germline, CDR1 SGHTA and CDR2 FQGNSA. V was pared by 5 bases and J by 4 bases, with 11 bases between. CDR3 residues: CASSAGPFTGELFF. CDR3 sequence (DNA): TGTGCCAGCAGCGCGGGACCGTTCACCGGGGAGCTGTTTTTT. The full variable domain, with the rest looked up from reference TRBV7-2 and TRBJ2-2, is GAGVSQSPSNKVTEKGKDVELRCDPISGHTALYWYRQSLGQGLEFLIYFQGNSAPDKSGLPSDRFSAERTGGSVSTLTIQRTQQEDSAVYLCASSAGPFTGELFFGEGSRLTVL.

V and J are TRBV3-1 (or the pseudogene TRBV3-2) and TRBJ1-5, with 7 bases aligning to TRBD1. Trimming cost V 6 bases and J 4 bases; bases outside gene matches: 0. Per the germline V gene, CDR1 is LGHDT and CDR2 is YNNKEL (reference sequence). This CDR3 region has 12 residues. The CDR3 sequence: CASRQGNQPQHF. The CDR3 DNA reads TGTGCCAGCAGACAGGGGAATCAGCCCCAGCATTTT.

V is TRBV20-1 and J is TRBJ1-4, with D maybe TRBD1 (5 bases). With 7 bases removed from V and 8 bases from J, the gap between germline ends came to 11 bases. In germline, CDR1 is DFQATT, CDR2 SNEGSKA (reference sequence). This CDR3 region has 11 residues. The CDR3 DNA is TGCAGTGGCAGGGTCGGGGAAAAACTGTTTTTT. This encodes CSGRVGEKLFF.

CDR3 bases: TGTGCCAGCAGCTTGCGGACAGGGGGAGAGGGTGGCTACACCTTC. Translated, it gives CASSLRTGGEGGYTF. The rearrangement links TRBV7-6 to TRBJ1-2, with 10 bases identical to TRBD1. The germline gives CDR1 SGHVS, CDR2 FNYEAQ. V lost 3 bases and J lost 7; bases outside the gene matches: 8. CDR3 length: 15 residues. The entire variable domain, with the rest obtained from reference TRBV7-6 and TRBJ1-2, is as follows: GAGVSQSPRYKVTKRGQDVALRCDPISGHVSLYWYRQALGQGPEFLTYFNYEAQQDKSGLPNDRFSAERPEGSISTLTIQRTEQRDSAMYRCASSLRTGGEGGYTFGSGTRLTVV.

The chain couples TRBV29-1 to TRBJ2-3, with D perhaps matching TRBD1 (6 bases). Trimming left V 5 bases short and J 2 bases short, with 8 bases between. Germline CDR1 reads SQVTM; CDR2 reads ANQGSEA. The CDR3 is made up of 12 amino acids. The CDR3 here is CSVQGTTDTQYF. The CDR3 DNA sequence: TGCAGCGTTCAGGGGACCACAGATACGCAGTATTTT.

V is TRBV19 and J is TRBJ1-5; 7 bases are a match to TRBD1. This CDR3 comprises 12 residues. Germline assignment: CDR1 LNHDA and CDR2 SQIVND (reference sequence). With 8 bases clipped from V and 6 bases from J, the junction kept 4 bases outside the gene matches. DNA for the CDR3: TGTGCCAGTGATAGGGGGCTTCAGCCCCAGCATTTT. This codes for CASDRGLQPQHF.

V is TRBV12-5 and J is TRBJ1-5; 9 nucleotides agree with TRBD1. Germline values: CDR1 LGHNT, CDR2 FRNRAP. The trim removed 5 bases at V and 7 bases at J, leaving 9 bases unmatched. This CDR3 has 15 amino acids. The CDR3 DNA follows: TGTGCTAGTGGTGACTGGACAGGGGCAGACCAGCCCCAGCATTTT. Translation gives CASGDWTGADQPQHF.

The CDR3 coding sequence is TGTGCCAGTAGTATTGGGGGATGGGGGCTGAACACTGAAGCTTTCTTT. Residues: CASSIGGWGLNTEAFF. The V and J genes are TRBV19 and TRBJ1-1, with D perhaps matching TRBD1 (6 bases). The CDR3 is 16 residues long. Germline V lookup: CDR1 LNHDA, CDR2 SQIVND (reference sequence). Deletions cut 3 bases from V and 0 bases from J, with 14 bases between.

The chain uses TRBV4-1 and TRBJ1-2; TRBD1 is a possible D gene (5 bases). V was shortened by 3 bases and J by 0 bases, with 11 bases between the two germline ends. This CDR3 comprises 15 residues. Germline CDR1 is MGHRA and CDR2 is YSYEKL. The CDR3 protein is CASSQMAGPNYGYTF. CDR3 DNA: TGCGCCAGCAGCCAGATGGCGGGGCCTAACTATGGCTACACCTTC.

V usage is TRBV7-9 and J usage is TRBJ1-2, with D uncertain. This CDR3 comprises 13 residues. V was trimmed by 3 bases and J by 0 bases, leaving 5 bases between them. Germline CDR1 reads SEHNR; CDR2 reads FQNEAQ (reference sequence). In DNA, the CDR3 is TGTGCCAGCAGCTTCCCAACTAACTATGGCTACACCTTC. It is translated as CASSFPTNYGYTF.